These 10 T cell receptor beta chains originate from one sample sequenced in a study of shared clonotypes between healthy human individuals. Clones were sequenced by immunoSEQ multiplex PCR, and TCRdb holds only the in-frame ones, with some missing. Of a few million clones in the sample, approximately 93% were seen once. The sample comprised naive CD4+ T cells from PBMCs. The subset here: CD45RA+ positively selected. These receptors came from a man younger than 35 in good health. Some clones in this sample may be carry-over from other donors' samples.

The chain links TRBV4-1 to TRBJ2-1, with 12 nucleotides matching TRBD2. The germline V gene encodes CDR1 MGHRA and CDR2 YSYEKL. The junction had 7 bases not matched to a gene; V was cut back by 2 bases and J by 5 bases. The CDR3 covers 17 residues. CDR3 in DNA: TGCGCCAGCAGCCAACCCCTAGCGGGAGGGCCTAACAATGAGCAGTTCTTC. Translation gives CASSQPLAGGPNNEQFF.

This sequence joins TRBV28 and TRBJ1-4; D call uncertain. Trimming took 2 bases from V and 2 from J, leaving 9 bases between them. Germline V gene data show CDR1 as MDHEN and CDR2 as SYDVKM. This CDR3 region has 15 residues. For the CDR3, the DNA is TGTGCCAGCAGTTTACCCGGACTGACTAATGAAAAACTGTTTTTT. It is translated as CASSLPGLTNEKLFF.

This clone appeared a few times. The V call is TRBV2, the J call TRBJ1-5; tentative D call: TRBD1 (5 bases). CDR1 is SNHLY and CDR2 is FYNNEI in the germline V gene. Trimming cost V 3 bases and J 7 bases, with 10 bases left between them. The CDR3 consists of 13 residues. CDR3 bases: TGTGCCAGCAGTGACGGGGGAGGGCAGCCCCAGCATTTT. Amino acid sequence: CASSDGGGQPQHF.

The chain joins TRBV5-1 to TRBJ1-2, with D tentatively TRBD1 (5 bases). The CDR3 is 17 residues long. Germline V gives CDR1 SGHRS, CDR2 YFSETQ. V lost 3 bases and J 0 bases, leaving 18 bases between the germline ends. The CDR3 DNA is TGCGCCAGCAGCTACCCCAAGGCCCAGGGAGCTAACTATGGCTACACCTTC. Translated: CASSYPKAQGANYGYTF.

The V and J genes are TRBV28 and TRBJ2-7; TRBD2 matches 8 bases. The junction had 8 bases not matched to a gene; V was cut back by 3 bases and J by 7 bases. The CDR3 spans 14 residues. Germline CDR1 and CDR2: MDHEN and SYDVKM. The CDR3 nucleotides read TGTGCCAGCAGTTTCGAGCGGGAGTGGTTTGAGCAGTACTTC. Translated, it gives CASSFEREWFEQYF.

V and J are TRBV28 and TRBJ2-7, with D maybe TRBD2 (5 bases). Trimming left V 6 bases short and J 4 bases short, with 19 bases between. Germline V CDR1 and CDR2: MDHEN, SYDVKM. The CDR3 extends over 15 amino acids. This CDR3 is CASSGVWGREYEQYF. CDR3 coding DNA: TGTGCCAGCAGCGGGGTGTGGGGAAGAGAGTACGAGCAGTACTTC. Full variable domain (remainder filled in from reference TRBV28 and TRBJ2-7): DVKVTQSSRYLVKRTGEKVFLECVQDMDHENMFWYRQDPGLGLRLIYFSYDVKMKEKGDIPEGYSVSREKKERFSLILESASTNQTSMYLCASSGVWGREYEQYFGPGTRLTVT.

The sample holds one count of this clone. The chain links TRBV15 to TRBJ2-7; 7 bases match TRBD2. J lost 3 bases, V lost 2 bases, and 13 bases had no gene match. The length of the CDR3 is 17 residues. Germline CDR1 is LNHNV and CDR2 is YYDKDF (reference sequence). This CDR3 is CATSRPTGASGHYEQYF. The CDR3 DNA sequence: TGTGCCACCAGCAGACCAACCGGGGCTAGCGGACACTACGAGCAGTACTTC.

V is TRBV6-1 and J is TRBJ2-2; D may be TRBD2 (6 bases). The length of the CDR3 is 14 residues. The V gene's germline CDR1 is MNHNS and CDR2 SASEGT. V was pared by 6 bases and J by 3 bases, with 11 bases between. CDR3 in amino acids: CASRREVDTGELFF. DNA of the CDR3: TGTGCCAGCAGGAGGGAGGTAGACACCGGGGAGCTGTTTTTT.

This clone was seen only once. The V gene is TRBV25-1, the J gene TRBJ1-2; 11 positions match TRBD1. The CDR3 contains 16 residues. Germline CDR1 MGHDK, CDR2 SYGVNS. V gave up 6 bases and J gave up 4 bases; unmatched junction bases: 10. The CDR3 DNA is TGTGCCAGCAGCGATTCCCGGACAGGGGGCGTCTATGGCTACACCTTC. Its protein is CASSDSRTGGVYGYTF.

V usage is TRBV27 and J usage is TRBJ2-7; TRBD2 agrees at 7 bases. Germline V lookup: CDR1 MNHEY, CDR2 SMNVEV (reference sequence). The CDR3 length is 16 residues. Trimming cost V 1 base and J 1 base; bases outside gene matches: 7. The CDR3 loop is CASSLFGLGGSYEQYF. The CDR3, as DNA: TGTGCCAGCAGTTTATTCGGGCTGGGGGGGTCCTACGAGCAGTACTTC.